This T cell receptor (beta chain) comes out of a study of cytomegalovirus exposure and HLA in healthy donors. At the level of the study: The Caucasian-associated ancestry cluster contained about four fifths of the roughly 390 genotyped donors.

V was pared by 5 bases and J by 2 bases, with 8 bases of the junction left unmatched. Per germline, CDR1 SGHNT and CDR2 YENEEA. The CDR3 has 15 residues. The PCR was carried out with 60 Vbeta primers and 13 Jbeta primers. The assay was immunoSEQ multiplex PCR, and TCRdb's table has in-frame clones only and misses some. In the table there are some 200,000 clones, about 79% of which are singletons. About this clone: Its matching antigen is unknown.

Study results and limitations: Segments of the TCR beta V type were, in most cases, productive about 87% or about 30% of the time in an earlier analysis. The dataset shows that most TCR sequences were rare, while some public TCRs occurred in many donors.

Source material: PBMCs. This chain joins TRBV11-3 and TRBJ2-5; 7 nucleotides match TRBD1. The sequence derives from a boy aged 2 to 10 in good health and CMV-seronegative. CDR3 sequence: CASSAAGTAQETQYF. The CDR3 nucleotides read TGTGCCAGCAGCGCCGCCGGGACAGCACAAGAGACCCAGTACTTC. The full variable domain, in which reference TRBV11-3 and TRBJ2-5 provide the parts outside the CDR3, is EAGVVQSPRYKIIEKKQPVAFWCNPISGHNTLYWYLQNLGQGPELLIRYENEEAVDDSQLPKDRFSAERLKGVDSTLKIQPAELGDSAVYLCASSAAGTAQETQYFGPGTRLLVL.